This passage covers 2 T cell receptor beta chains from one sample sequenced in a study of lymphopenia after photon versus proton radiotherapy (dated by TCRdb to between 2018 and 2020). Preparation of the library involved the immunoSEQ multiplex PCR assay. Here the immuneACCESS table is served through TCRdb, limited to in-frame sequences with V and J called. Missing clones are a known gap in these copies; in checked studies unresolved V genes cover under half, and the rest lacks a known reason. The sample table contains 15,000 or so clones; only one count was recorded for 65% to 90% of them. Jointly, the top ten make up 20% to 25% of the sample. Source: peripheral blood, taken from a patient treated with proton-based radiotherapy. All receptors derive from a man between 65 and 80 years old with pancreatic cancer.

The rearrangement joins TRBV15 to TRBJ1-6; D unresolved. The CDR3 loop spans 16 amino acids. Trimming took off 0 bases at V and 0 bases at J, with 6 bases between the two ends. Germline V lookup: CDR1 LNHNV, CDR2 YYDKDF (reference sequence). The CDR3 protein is CATSRDRSSYNSPLHF. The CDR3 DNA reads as TGTGCCACCAGCAGAGACCGTAGCTCCTATAATTCACCCCTCCACTTT. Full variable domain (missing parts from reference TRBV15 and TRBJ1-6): DAMVIQNPRYQVTQFGKPVTLSCSQTLNHNVMYWYQQKSSQAPKLLFHYYDKDFNNEADTPDNFQSRRPNTSFCFLDIRSPGLGDTAMYLCATSRDRSSYNSPLHFGNGTRLTVT.

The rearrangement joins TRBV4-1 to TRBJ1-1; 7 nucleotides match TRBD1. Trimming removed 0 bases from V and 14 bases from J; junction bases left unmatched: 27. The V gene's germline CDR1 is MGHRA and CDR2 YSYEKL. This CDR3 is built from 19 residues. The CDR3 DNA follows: TGCGCCAGCAGCCAAGATAGGGTACAGGGGCTAGGAAACCCACCCCGAAGCTTCTTT. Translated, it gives CASSQDRVQGLGNPPRSFF.